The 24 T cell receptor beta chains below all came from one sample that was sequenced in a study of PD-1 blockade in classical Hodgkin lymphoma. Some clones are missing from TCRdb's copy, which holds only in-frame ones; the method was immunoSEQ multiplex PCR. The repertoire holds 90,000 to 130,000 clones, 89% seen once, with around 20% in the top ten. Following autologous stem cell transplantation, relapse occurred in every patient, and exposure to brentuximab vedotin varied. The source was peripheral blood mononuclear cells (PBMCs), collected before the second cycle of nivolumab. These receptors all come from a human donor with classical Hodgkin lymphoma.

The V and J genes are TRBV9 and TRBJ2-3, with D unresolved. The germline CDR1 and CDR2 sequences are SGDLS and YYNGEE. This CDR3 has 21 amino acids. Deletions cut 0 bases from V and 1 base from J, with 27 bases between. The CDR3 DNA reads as TGTGCCAGCAGCGTAGCTTTTCTTTCGTCATCGCGGCGAATGGGCACAGATACGCAGTATTTT. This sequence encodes CASSVAFLSSSRRMGTDTQYF.

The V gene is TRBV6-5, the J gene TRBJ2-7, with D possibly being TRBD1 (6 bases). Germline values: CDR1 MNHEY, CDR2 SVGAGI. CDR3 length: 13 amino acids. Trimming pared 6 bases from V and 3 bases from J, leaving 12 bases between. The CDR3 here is CASSADRIYEQYF. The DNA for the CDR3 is TGTGCCAGCAGCGCGGACAGAATCTACGAGCAGTACTTC.

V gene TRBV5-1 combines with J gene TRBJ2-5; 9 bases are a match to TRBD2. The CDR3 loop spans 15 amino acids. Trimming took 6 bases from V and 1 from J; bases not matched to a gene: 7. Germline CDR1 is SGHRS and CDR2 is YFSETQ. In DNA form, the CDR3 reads TGCGCCAGCACCTATAGCGGGAGACCCCAAGAGACCCAGTACTTC. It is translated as CASTYSGRPQETQYF. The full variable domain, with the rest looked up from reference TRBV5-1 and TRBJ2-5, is KAGVTQTPRYLIKTRGQQVTLSCSPISGHRSVSWYQQTPGQGLQFLFEYFSETQRNKGNFPGRFSGRQFSNSRSEMNVSTLELGDSALYLCASTYSGRPQETQYFGPGTRLLVL.

The CDR3 DNA sequence: TGTGCCAGCAGCCAACTAGCGGGAGGGTTTGCTGATACGCAGTATTTT. Protein sequence: CASSQLAGGFADTQYF. The chain couples TRBV9 to TRBJ2-3, with 13 bases lining up with TRBD2. Germline V gene sequence: CDR1 SGDLS, CDR2 YYNGEE. The CDR3 length is 16 residues. J gave up 6 bases and V 4 bases, and 8 bases lay outside the gene matches.

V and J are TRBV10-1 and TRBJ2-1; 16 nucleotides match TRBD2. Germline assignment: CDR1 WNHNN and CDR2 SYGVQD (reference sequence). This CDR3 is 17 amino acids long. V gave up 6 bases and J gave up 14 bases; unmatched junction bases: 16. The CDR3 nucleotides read TGCGCCAGCAGCGTTAGCCAGGGACTAGCGGGAGGGGCAAGTAAGTTCTTC. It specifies CASSVSQGLAGGASKFF.

The CDR3: CASSGSSDEQFF. The DNA of the CDR3 is TGTGCCAGCTCAGGTTCTAGCGATGAGCAGTTCTTC. This chain uses TRBV18 with TRBJ2-1, with D maybe TRBD2 (6 bases). This CDR3 region has 12 residues. The V gene's germline CDR1 is KGHSH and CDR2 LQKENI. Deletions cut 5 bases from V and 8 bases from J, with 10 bases between.

The CDR3 nucleotides are TGTGCCAGCAGTTCGCTAATTACCCGGGGTGGCTACACCTTC. Its protein is CASSSLITRGGYTF. The rearrangement links TRBV27 to TRBJ1-2; D unclear. The CDR3 sequence is 14 residues long. Germline CDR1 is MNHEY and CDR2 is SMNVEV (reference sequence). The V end was cut by 4 bases, the J end by 7 bases, with 16 bases between.

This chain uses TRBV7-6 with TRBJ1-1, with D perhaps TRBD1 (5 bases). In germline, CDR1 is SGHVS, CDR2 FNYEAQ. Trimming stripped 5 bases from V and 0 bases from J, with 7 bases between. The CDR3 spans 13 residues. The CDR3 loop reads CASSVTVNTEAFF. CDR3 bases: TGTGCCAGCAGCGTGACAGTGAACACTGAAGCTTTCTTT.

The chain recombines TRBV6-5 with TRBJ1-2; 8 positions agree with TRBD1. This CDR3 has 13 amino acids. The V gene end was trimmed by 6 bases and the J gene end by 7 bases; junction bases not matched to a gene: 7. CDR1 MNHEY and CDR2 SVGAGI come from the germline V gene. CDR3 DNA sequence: TGTGCCAGCAGCCCGACAGGGGAGGGTGGCTACACCTTC. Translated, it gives CASSPTGEGGYTF.

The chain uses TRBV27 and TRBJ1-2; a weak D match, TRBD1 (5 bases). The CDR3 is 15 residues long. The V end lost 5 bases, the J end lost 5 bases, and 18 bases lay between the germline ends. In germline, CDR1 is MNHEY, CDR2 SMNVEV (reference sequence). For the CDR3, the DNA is TGTGCCAGCAGTGCGATGGGGGATGGACGGTATGGCTACACCTTC. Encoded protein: CASSAMGDGRYGYTF.

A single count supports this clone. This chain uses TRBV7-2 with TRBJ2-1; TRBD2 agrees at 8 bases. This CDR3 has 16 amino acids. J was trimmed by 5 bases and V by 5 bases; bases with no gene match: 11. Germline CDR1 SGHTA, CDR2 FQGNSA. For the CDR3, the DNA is TGTGCCAGCAGCAGGAGGAGCGGGAGTATCAACAATGAGCAGTTCTTC. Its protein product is CASSRRSGSINNEQFF.

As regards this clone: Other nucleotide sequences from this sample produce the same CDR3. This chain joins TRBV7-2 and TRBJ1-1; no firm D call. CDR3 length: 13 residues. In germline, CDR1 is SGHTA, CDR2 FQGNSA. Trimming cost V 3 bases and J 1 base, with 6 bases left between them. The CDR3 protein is CASSFGGNTEAFF. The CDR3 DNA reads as TGTGCCAGCAGCTTTGGAGGGAACACTGAAGCTTTCTTT. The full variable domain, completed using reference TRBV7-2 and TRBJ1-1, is GAGVSQSPSNKVTEKGKDVELRCDPISGHTALYWYRQSLGQGLEFLIYFQGNSAPDKSGLPSDRFSAERTGGSVSTLTIQRTQQEDSAVYLCASSFGGNTEAFFGQGTRLTVV.

The CDR3 reads CASGESLGAFF. As DNA, the CDR3 is TGTGCCAGCGGTGAATCACTCGGAGCTTTCTTT. V is TRBV28 and J is TRBJ1-1; D is ambiguous. Per germline, CDR1 MDHEN and CDR2 SYDVKM. The CDR3 is 11 amino acids. Trimming took off 8 bases at V and 10 bases at J, with 14 bases between the two ends. The variable domain in full, completed from reference TRBV28 and TRBJ1-1, reads DVKVTQSSRYLVKRTGEKVFLECVQDMDHENMFWYRQDPGLGLRLIYFSYDVKMKEKGDIPEGYSVSREKKERFSLILESASTNQTSMYLCASGESLGAFFGQGTRLTVV.

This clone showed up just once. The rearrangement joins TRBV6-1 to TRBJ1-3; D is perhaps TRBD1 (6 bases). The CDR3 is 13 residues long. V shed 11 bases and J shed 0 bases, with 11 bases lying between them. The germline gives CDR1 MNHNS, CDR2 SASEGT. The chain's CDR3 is CAVRQVSGNTIYF. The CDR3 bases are TGTGCCGTACGACAGGTCTCTGGAAACACCATATATTTT.

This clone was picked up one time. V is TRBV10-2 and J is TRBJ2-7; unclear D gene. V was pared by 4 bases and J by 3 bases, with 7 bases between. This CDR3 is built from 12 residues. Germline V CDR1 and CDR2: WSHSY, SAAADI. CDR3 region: CASSAEGYEQYF. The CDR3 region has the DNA TGCGCCAGCAGTGCAGAAGGCTACGAGCAGTACTTC.

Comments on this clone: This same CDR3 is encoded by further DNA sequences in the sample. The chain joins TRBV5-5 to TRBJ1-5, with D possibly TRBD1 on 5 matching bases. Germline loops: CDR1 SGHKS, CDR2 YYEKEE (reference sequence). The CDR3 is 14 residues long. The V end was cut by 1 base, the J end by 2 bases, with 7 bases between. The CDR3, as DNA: TGTGCCAGCAGCTTGCGGGACGGCAATCAGCCCCAGCATTTT. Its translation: CASSLRDGNQPQHF.

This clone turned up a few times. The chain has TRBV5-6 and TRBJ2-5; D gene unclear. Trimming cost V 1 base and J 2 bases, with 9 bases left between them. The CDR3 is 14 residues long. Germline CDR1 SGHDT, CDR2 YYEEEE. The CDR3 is CASSLLGKQETQYF. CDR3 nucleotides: TGTGCCAGCAGCTTGCTCGGCAAACAAGAGACCCAGTACTTC.

CDR3 in DNA: TGCGCCAGCAGCCAAGGTGCCGGGACATCTGGAAACACCATATATTTT. Its protein product is CASSQGAGTSGNTIYF. The chain is built from TRBV4-1 and TRBJ1-3, with D perhaps TRBD1 (6 bases). The CDR3 is made up of 16 amino acids. V was pared by 1 base and J by 1 base, with 11 bases between. From germline, CDR1 is MGHRA and CDR2 YSYEKL.

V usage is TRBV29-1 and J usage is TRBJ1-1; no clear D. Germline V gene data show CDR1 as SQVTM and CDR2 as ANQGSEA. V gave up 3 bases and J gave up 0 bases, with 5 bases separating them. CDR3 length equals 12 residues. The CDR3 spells CSVDSMNTEAFF. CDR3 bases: TGCAGCGTTGACAGCATGAACACTGAAGCTTTCTTT.

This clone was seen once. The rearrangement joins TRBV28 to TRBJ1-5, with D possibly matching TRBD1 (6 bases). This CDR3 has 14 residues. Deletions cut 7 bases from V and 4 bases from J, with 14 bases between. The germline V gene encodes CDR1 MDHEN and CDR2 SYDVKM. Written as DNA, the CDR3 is TGTGCCAGCACCTCTGGACAGCAGAATCAGCCCCAGCATTTT. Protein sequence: CASTSGQQNQPQHF.

The CDR3: CASSLADRERQPQHF. In DNA, the CDR3 is TGTGCCAGCAGCTTAGCGGACCGGGAGAGACAGCCCCAGCATTTT. V and J are TRBV7-2 and TRBJ1-5; D not resolved. Germline assignment: CDR1 SGHTA and CDR2 FQGNSA. This CDR3 is 15 amino acids long. The ends were cut back, 0 bases at V and 7 bases at J, with 13 bases in the middle.

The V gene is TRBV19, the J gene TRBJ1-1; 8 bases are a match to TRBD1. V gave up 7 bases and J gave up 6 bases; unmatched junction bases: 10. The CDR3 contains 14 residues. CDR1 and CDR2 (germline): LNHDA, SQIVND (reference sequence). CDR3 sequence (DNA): TGTGCCAGTACCCAGACAGGGGAAGTCGCTGAAGCTTTCTTT. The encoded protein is CASTQTGEVAEAFF.

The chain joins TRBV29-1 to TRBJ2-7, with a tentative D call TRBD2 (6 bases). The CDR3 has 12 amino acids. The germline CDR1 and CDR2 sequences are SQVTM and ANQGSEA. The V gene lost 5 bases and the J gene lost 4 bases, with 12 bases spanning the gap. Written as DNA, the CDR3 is TGCAGCGTTCGGGACTTTCCATACGAGCAGTACTTC. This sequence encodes CSVRDFPYEQYF.

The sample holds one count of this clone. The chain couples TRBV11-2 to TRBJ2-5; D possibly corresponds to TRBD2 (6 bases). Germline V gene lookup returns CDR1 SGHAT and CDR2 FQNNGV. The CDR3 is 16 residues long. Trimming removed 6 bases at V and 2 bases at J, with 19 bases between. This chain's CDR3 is CASSRRVGRLQETQYF. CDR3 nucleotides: TGTGCCAGCAGTCGGAGGGTAGGACGGCTACAAGAGACCCAGTACTTC.